This T cell receptor beta chain was documented in a study of CD8+ T cells in alopecia areata. RNA extraction and reverse transcription yielded cDNA as sequencing template. The assay was immunoSEQ multiplex PCR, and TCRdb's table has in-frame clones only and misses some. The sample records around 200,000 clones, almost 65% being singletons. This CDR3 is built from 12 residues. V was cut by 5 bases and J by 9 bases, with 11 bases left in between. CDR1 is MGHDK, CDR2 SYGVNS, per germline. Peripheral blood and lesional scalp punch biopsies were taken from alopecia areata patients. This sequence originates from a human donor with alopecia areata. The sample here was CD4+ T cells sorted from blood, taken at week 0. V is TRBV25-1 and J is TRBJ2-1, with D unresolved. DNA for the CDR3: TGTGCCAGCAGTACAAGCTTAAGTGAGCAGTTCTTC. Protein product: CASSTSLSEQFF.